This passage covers 28 T cell receptor beta chains from one sample sequenced in a study of beta chain features in type 1 diabetes. The sequenced template was cDNA made from the entire isolated RNA. The protocol was immunoSEQ multiplex PCR, while the TCRdb copy is restricted to in-frame clones and leaves out a portion. The data contain around 430,000 clones, around 30% of them singletons. Sequencing input: naive CD4+ T cells from blood. These receptors originate from a man aged 18 to 35 in good health.

This clone was detected a few times. The gene calls are TRBV7-2 and TRBJ2-4, with 8 positions matching TRBD2. The V gene end was trimmed by 6 bases and the J gene end by 0 bases; junction bases not matched to a gene: 7. CDR3 length: 16 residues. Germline CDR1 and CDR2: SGHTA and FQGNSA. In nucleotides, the CDR3 is TGTGCCAGCAGGGCGACGGGAGGGTTAGCCAAAAACATTCAGTACTTC. Residues: CASRATGGLAKNIQYF.

This clone was seen a handful of times. The gene calls are TRBV30 and TRBJ2-4, with a weak D call TRBD2 (6 bases). V lost 1 base to trimming and J lost 5 bases, with 12 bases between them. This CDR3 region has 14 residues. Germline CDR1 is GTSNPN and CDR2 is SVGIG (reference sequence). CDR3 bases: TGTGCCTGGAGTGAGAGTCAGCGGGAAAACATTCAGTACTTC. It encodes CAWSESQRENIQYF.

This clone was seen only a few times. The chain couples TRBV4-3 to TRBJ1-2, with 7 bases aligning to TRBD1. The CDR3 loop spans 15 amino acids. The trim removed 2 bases at V and 1 base at J, leaving 4 bases unmatched. CDR1 is LGHNA, CDR2 YSLEER, per germline. The CDR3 loop is CASSQPGQINYGYTF. The CDR3 coding sequence is TGCGCCAGCAGCCAACCGGGACAGATTAACTATGGCTACACCTTC.

The J gene is TRBJ2-2, the V gene TRBV9, with no clear D. V was trimmed by 7 bases and J by 1 base, leaving 11 bases between them. This CDR3 comprises 14 residues. CDR1 SGDLS and CDR2 YYNGEE come from the germline V gene. CDR3 region: CASAKVLNTGELFF. The DNA of the CDR3 is TGTGCCAGCGCGAAAGTGTTGAACACCGGGGAGCTGTTTTTT. Full variable domain (rest looked up from reference TRBV9 and TRBJ2-2): DSGVTQTPKHLITATGQRVTLRCSPRSGDLSVYWYQQSLDQGLQFLIQYYNGEERAKGNILERFSAQQFPDLHSELNLSSLELGDSALYFCASAKVLNTGELFFGEGSRLTVL.

J is TRBJ2-3 and V is TRBV9; TRBD2 matches 7 bases. The CDR3 consists of 15 residues. V lost 3 bases and J lost 1; bases outside the gene matches: 5. Germline CDR1 and CDR2: SGDLS and YYNGEE. The chain's CDR3 is CASSASSGRTDTQYF. The CDR3 nucleotides are TGTGCCAGCAGCGCCTCTAGCGGACGCACAGATACGCAGTATTTT.

The chain couples TRBV10-3 to TRBJ2-6; 9 bases line up with TRBD1. V lost 8 bases to trimming and J lost 0 bases; unmatched junction nucleotides: 8. The CDR3 is made up of 17 amino acids. Germline CDR1 is ENHRY and CDR2 is SYGVKD. CDR3 nucleotide sequence: TGTGCCATCGGCAGGGACAGGGCAGCCTCTGGGGCCAACGTCCTGACTTTC. It translates to CAIGRDRAASGANVLTF.

This clone was seen only once. J is TRBJ2-3 and V is TRBV28; the D is unclear. The CDR3 is 13 residues long. Per the germline V gene, CDR1 is MDHEN and CDR2 is SYDVKM. Trimming pared 3 bases from V and 3 bases from J, leaving 7 bases between. As DNA, the CDR3 is TGTGCCAGCAGTTTCGTTTCAACAGATACGCAGTATTTT. Translated: CASSFVSTDTQYF.

V usage is TRBV29-1 and J usage is TRBJ2-2; D perhaps matches TRBD2 (7 bases). V gave up 7 bases and J gave up 4 bases, with 13 bases separating them. This CDR3 comprises 13 residues. The V gene's germline CDR1 is SQVTM and CDR2 ANQGSEA. Here the CDR3 reads CSGNREGTGELFF. In nucleotides, the CDR3 is TGCAGCGGGAACAGGGAGGGCACCGGGGAGCTGTTTTTT.

CDR3 region: CASSATSGSQETQYF. The CDR3 DNA follows: TGTGCCAGTAGTGCGACTAGCGGGAGCCAAGAGACCCAGTACTTC. The V and J genes are TRBV19 and TRBJ2-5; 12 bases agree with TRBD2. The CDR3 is 15 amino acids. Germline V CDR1 and CDR2: LNHDA, SQIVND (reference sequence). The V segment lost 5 bases and the J segment 1 base; nucleotides outside the gene matches: 2.

The rearrangement joins TRBV2 to TRBJ2-5; 7 bases match TRBD1. CDR3 length: 13 amino acids. From germline, CDR1 is SNHLY and CDR2 FYNNEI. The junction had 5 bases not matched to a gene; V was cut back by 7 bases and J by 3 bases. CDR3 in DNA: TGTGCCAGCAATGGCGACAGGGAAGAGACCCAGTACTTC. Protein product: CASNGDREETQYF.

The chain employs TRBV10-3 and TRBJ2-7, with 7 nucleotides matching TRBD1. The J segment lost 3 bases and the V segment lost 6 bases, leaving 5 bases of the junction unmatched. This CDR3 is 13 amino acids long. Germline loops: CDR1 ENHRY, CDR2 SYGVKD. The CDR3 DNA reads as TGTGCCATCAGCCACGGACAGGTCTACGAGCAGTACTTC. Amino acid sequence: CAISHGQVYEQYF.

This chain connects TRBV5-1 to TRBJ2-5; D may be TRBD1 (5 bases). V was cut by 2 bases and J by 1 base, with 12 bases left in between. Germline CDR1 SGHRS, CDR2 YFSETQ. The CDR3 has 15 residues. The CDR3 nucleotides read TGCGCCAGCAGCTTCGACAGCCAAGCCCAAGAGACCCAGTACTTC. Protein product: CASSFDSQAQETQYF.

The gene calls are TRBV30 and TRBJ1-2; maybe TRBD1 (5 bases). This CDR3 comprises 16 residues. Germline V lookup: CDR1 GTSNPN, CDR2 SVGIG (reference sequence). Trimming took off 2 bases at V and 0 bases at J, with 16 bases between the two ends. CDR3 nucleotides: TGTGCCTGGAGTATACGCAGGGCCGCCACTAACTATGGCTACACCTTC. Amino acid sequence: CAWSIRRAATNYGYTF.

V usage is TRBV7-2 and J usage is TRBJ1-3, with D unresolved. CDR1 is SGHTA and CDR2 is FQGNSA in the germline V gene. The ends were cut back, 3 bases at V and 3 bases at J, with 6 bases in the middle. The CDR3 extends over 13 amino acids. CDR3 sequence reads: CASSFFNGNTIYF. The CDR3 DNA reads as TGTGCCAGCAGCTTTTTCAATGGAAACACCATATATTTT.

CDR3 in DNA: TGCAGCCATTCTTGGGGGTTAAGGACTGAAGCTTTCTTT. It codes for CSHSWGLRTEAFF. The chain uses TRBV29-1 and TRBJ1-1, with a possible D match to TRBD1 (5 bases). V lost 8 bases, J lost 5 bases, and 18 bases lay in between. This CDR3 contains 13 residues. Germline assignment: CDR1 SQVTM and CDR2 ANQGSEA.

This chain connects TRBV28 to TRBJ2-1; TRBD2 matches 7 bases. The CDR3 is made up of 17 amino acids. The trim removed 6 bases at V and 5 bases at J, leaving 16 bases unmatched. Germline CDR1 reads MDHEN; CDR2 reads SYDVKM. CDR3 amino acids: CASRSTGREIHNNEQFF. In nucleotides, the CDR3 is TGTGCCAGCAGGTCTACTGGGAGGGAGATACATAACAATGAGCAGTTCTTC.

V is TRBV7-3 and J is TRBJ2-3; 9 nucleotides agree with TRBD2. The CDR3 loop spans 18 amino acids. With V trimmed by 0 bases and J by 1 base, 8 bases remained unmatched. Germline CDR1 and CDR2: SGHTA and FQGTGA. The CDR3 protein is CASSLTAREGRGTDTQYF. As DNA, the CDR3 is TGTGCCAGCAGCTTAACTGCGCGGGAGGGCCGGGGCACAGATACGCAGTATTTT.

CDR3 residues: CASSPGLAGGNTDTQYF. CDR3 sequence (DNA): TGTGCCAGCTCACCTGGACTAGCGGGAGGAAATACAGATACGCAGTATTTT. The chain links TRBV18 to TRBJ2-3; 14 positions agree with TRBD2. The V and J ends lost 3 bases and 3 bases, in that order; junction bases with no gene match: 5. This CDR3 contains 17 residues. The germline gives CDR1 KGHSH, CDR2 LQKENI.

The chain employs TRBV27 and TRBJ2-5; tentatively, D is TRBD1 (5 bases). The CDR3 extends over 13 amino acids. Germline V lookup: CDR1 MNHEY, CDR2 SMNVEV (reference sequence). The V gene lost 5 bases and the J gene lost 3 bases, with 10 bases spanning the gap. CDR3 in DNA: TGTGCCAGCAGTCGCAGACAGAAAGAGACCCAGTACTTC. The encoded protein is CASSRRQKETQYF.

There are a few counts of this clone. The chain links TRBV9 to TRBJ2-1, with D possibly TRBD2 on 7 matching bases. V was cut by 3 bases and J by 2 bases, with 15 bases left in between. This CDR3 has 16 amino acids. The V gene's germline CDR1 is SGDLS and CDR2 YYNGEE. CDR3 coding DNA: TGTGCCAGCAGCGCCGGGGGCAGCGGGACCTACAATGAGCAGTTCTTC. This codes for CASSAGGSGTYNEQFF.

This chain connects TRBV30 to TRBJ2-1; the match to TRBD1 covers 7 bases. Looked up from germline, CDR1 is GTSNPN and CDR2 is SVGIG (reference sequence). The CDR3 loop spans 16 amino acids. Losses at the gene ends were 4 bases for V and 3 bases for J; bases not matched to a gene: 12. The CDR3 DNA follows: TGTGCCTGGACCCTCCTGACAGGGCCCAACTACAATGAGCAGTTCTTC. It is translated as CAWTLLTGPNYNEQFF.

A note on this clone: Other DNA sequences within the sample encode an identical CDR3. V is TRBV7-2 and J is TRBJ2-5; D perhaps matches TRBD1 (5 bases). The CDR3 extends over 14 amino acids. Trimming stripped 1 base from V and 4 bases from J, with 10 bases between. The germline V gene encodes CDR1 SGHTA and CDR2 FQGNSA. The DNA for the CDR3 is TGTGCCAGCAGCTTAGTGGCAGGGCCAGAGACCCAGTACTTC. This sequence encodes CASSLVAGPETQYF.

This clone was counted a few times. In the same sample, other DNA sequences code for this CDR3. This sequence joins TRBV29-1 and TRBJ2-5, with TRBD1 matching over 7 bases. The CDR3 is 12 amino acids. Germline V gene sequence: CDR1 SQVTM, CDR2 ANQGSEA. Losses at the gene ends were 6 bases for V and 1 base for J; bases not matched to a gene: 2. CDR3 sequence reads: CSVGTVQETQYF. The CDR3, as DNA: TGCAGCGTAGGGACAGTCCAAGAGACCCAGTACTTC.

The chain uses TRBV4-3 and TRBJ2-5, with D perhaps given as TRBD1 or TRBD2 (6 bases each). Looked up from germline, CDR1 is LGHNA and CDR2 is YSLEER. Between the trimmed V and J ends, which lost 1 base and 4 bases, there was a span of 13 bases. The CDR3 runs to 15 residues. The CDR3 DNA reads as TGCGCCAGCAGCCAAGCCCCACAGGGAGGAGAGACCCAGTACTTC. It encodes CASSQAPQGGETQYF.

The J gene is TRBJ1-1, the V gene TRBV29-1; D unresolved. Germline CDR1 SQVTM, CDR2 ANQGSEA. Trimming pared 0 bases from V and 0 bases from J, leaving 5 bases between. The CDR3 has 13 residues. The CDR3 sequence: CSVEDWVNTEAFF. The CDR3 DNA reads as TGCAGCGTTGAAGATTGGGTGAACACTGAAGCTTTCTTT.

The chain combines TRBV15 with TRBJ2-5; D not certain. This CDR3 comprises 17 residues. The germline V gene has CDR1 LNHNV and CDR2 YYDKDF (reference sequence). Between the trimmed V and J ends, which lost 1 base and 1 base, there was a span of 16 bases. The CDR3 here is CATSRGPPHNGQETQYF. CDR3 sequence (DNA): TGTGCCACCAGCAGAGGTCCCCCCCACAATGGCCAAGAGACCCAGTACTTC. Using reference TRBV15 and TRBJ2-5 for the parts outside the CDR3, the full variable domain is DAMVIQNPRYQVTQFGKPVTLSCSQTLNHNVMYWYQQKSSQAPKLLFHYYDKDFNNEADTPDNFQSRRPNTSFCFLDIRSPGLGDTAMYLCATSRGPPHNGQETQYFGPGTRLLVL.

The chain employs TRBV9 and TRBJ2-6, with unresolved D. V gave up 9 bases and J gave up 0 bases, with 10 bases separating them. The CDR3 has 14 amino acids. Looked up from germline, CDR1 is SGDLS and CDR2 is YYNGEE. In DNA form, the CDR3 reads TGTGCCAAGCCAAGGACCTCTGGGGCCAACGTCCTGACTTTC. Translated: CAKPRTSGANVLTF.

The sample holds a few counts of this clone. The chain uses TRBV10-3 and TRBJ2-5, with D possibly TRBD1 on 6 matching bases. The V and J ends lost 6 bases and 1 base respectively, with 12 bases between them. The CDR3 is 14 residues long. Germline loops: CDR1 ENHRY, CDR2 SYGVKD. The CDR3 DNA is TGTGCCATCAGGCAAACAGGGATCCAAGAGACCCAGTACTTC. It yields the protein CAIRQTGIQETQYF.